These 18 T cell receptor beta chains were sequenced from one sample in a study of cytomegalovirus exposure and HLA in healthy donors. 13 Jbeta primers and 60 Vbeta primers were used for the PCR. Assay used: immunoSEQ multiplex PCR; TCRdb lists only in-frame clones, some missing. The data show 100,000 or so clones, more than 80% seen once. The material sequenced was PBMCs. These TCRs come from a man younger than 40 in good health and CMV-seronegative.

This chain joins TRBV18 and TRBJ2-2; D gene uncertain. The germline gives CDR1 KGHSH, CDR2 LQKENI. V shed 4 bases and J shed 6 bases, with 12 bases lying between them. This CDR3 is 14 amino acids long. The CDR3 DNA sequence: TGTGCCAGCTCACTCGAATTCGGAGCCGGGGAGCTGTTTTTT. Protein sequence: CASSLEFGAGELFF.

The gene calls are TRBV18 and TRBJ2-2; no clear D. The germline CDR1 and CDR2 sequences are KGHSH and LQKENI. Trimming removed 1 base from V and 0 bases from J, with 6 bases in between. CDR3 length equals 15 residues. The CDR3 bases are TGTGCCAGCTCACCACGAGTACCGAACACCGGGGAGCTGTTTTTT. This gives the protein CASSPRVPNTGELFF.

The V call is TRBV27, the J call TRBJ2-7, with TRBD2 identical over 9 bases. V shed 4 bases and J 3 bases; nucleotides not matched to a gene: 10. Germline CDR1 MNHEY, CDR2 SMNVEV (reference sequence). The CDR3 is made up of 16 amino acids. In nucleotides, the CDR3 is TGTGCCAGCAGTTCAACCGGACTAGCGTCGAACTACGAGCAGTACTTC. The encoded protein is CASSSTGLASNYEQYF.

CDR3 DNA sequence: TGCGCCAGCGTTAGCGGGGGGGGCGGGGAGCTGTTTTTT. Amino acids: CASVSGGGGELFF. The chain has TRBV4-1 and TRBJ2-2, with 11 bases lining up with TRBD2. V lost 8 bases and J lost 7; bases outside the gene matches: 3. The germline CDR1 and CDR2 sequences are MGHRA and YSYEKL. CDR3 length: 13 residues.

The CDR3 reads CASSLGFPRTENTEAFF. Here the CDR3 DNA reads TGTGCCAGCAGCTTAGGGTTCCCACGGACAGAAAACACTGAAGCTTTCTTT. V is TRBV7-9 and J is TRBJ1-1; a weak D match, TRBD1 (6 bases). Trimming removed 1 base at V and 2 bases at J, with 17 bases between. The CDR3 runs to 17 residues. Germline CDR1 SEHNR, CDR2 FQNEAQ (reference sequence).

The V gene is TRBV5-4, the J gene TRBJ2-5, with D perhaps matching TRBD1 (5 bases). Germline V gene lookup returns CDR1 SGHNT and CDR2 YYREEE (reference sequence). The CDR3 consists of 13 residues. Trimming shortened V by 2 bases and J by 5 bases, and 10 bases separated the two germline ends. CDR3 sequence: CASSLNQGETQYF. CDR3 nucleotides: TGTGCCAGCAGCTTAAATCAGGGCGAGACCCAGTACTTC.

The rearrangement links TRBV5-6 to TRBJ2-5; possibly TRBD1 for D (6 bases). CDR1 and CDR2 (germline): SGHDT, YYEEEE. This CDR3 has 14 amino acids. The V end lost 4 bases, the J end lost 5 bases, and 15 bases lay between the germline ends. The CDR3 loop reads CASSPDSVRETQYF. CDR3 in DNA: TGTGCCAGCAGCCCGGACAGCGTACGGGAGACCCAGTACTTC.

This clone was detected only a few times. The chain's CDR3 is CASSLALDRGTEAFF. The CDR3 DNA follows: TGTGCCAGCAGCTTAGCCCTAGACAGGGGCACTGAAGCTTTCTTT. The chain is built from TRBV7-2 and TRBJ1-1; 8 bases match TRBD1. CDR3 size: 15 residues. Germline lookup yields CDR1 SGHTA and CDR2 FQGNSA. J gave up 4 bases and V 0 bases, and 4 bases lay outside the gene matches.

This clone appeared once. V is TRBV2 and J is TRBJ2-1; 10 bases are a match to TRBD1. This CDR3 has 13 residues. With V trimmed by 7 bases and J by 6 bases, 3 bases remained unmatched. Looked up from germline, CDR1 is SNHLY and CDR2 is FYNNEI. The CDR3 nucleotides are TGTGCCAGCATGGGACAGGGGACCAATGAGCAGTTCTTC. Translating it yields CASMGQGTNEQFF.

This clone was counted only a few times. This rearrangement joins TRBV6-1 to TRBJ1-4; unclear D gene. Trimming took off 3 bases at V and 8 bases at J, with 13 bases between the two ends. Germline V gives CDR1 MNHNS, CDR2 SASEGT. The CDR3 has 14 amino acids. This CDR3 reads CASSDRREDEKLFF. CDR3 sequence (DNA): TGTGCCAGCAGTGATAGGAGGGAGGACGAAAAACTGTTTTTT.

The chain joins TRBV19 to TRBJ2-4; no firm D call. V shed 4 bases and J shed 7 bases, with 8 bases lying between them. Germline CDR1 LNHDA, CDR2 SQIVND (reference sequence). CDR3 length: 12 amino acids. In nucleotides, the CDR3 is TGTGCCAGTAGTAAAACAGATAACATTCAGTACTTC. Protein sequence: CASSKTDNIQYF. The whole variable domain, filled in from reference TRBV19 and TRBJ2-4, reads DGGITQSPKYLFRKEGQNVTLSCEQNLNHDAMYWYRQDPGQGLRLIYYSQIVNDFQKGDIAEGYSVSREKKESFPLTVTSAQKNPTAFYLCASSKTDNIQYFGAGTRLSVL.

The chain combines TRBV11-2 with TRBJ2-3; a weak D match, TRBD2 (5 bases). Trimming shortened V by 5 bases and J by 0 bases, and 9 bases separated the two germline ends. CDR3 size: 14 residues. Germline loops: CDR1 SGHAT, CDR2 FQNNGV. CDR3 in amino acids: CASSRGLSTDTQYF. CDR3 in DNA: TGTGCCAGCAGCCGGGGATTAAGCACAGATACGCAGTATTTT.

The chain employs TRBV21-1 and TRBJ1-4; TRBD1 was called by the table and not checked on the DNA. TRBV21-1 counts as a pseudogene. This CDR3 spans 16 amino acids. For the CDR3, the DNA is TGTGCCAGCAGATATTACAGGGGGCGAGATAATGAAAAACTGTTTTTT. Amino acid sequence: CASRYYRGRDNEKLFF.

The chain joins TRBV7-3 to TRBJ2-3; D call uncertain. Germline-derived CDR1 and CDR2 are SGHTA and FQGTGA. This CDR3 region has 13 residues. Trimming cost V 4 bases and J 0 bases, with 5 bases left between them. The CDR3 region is CASSSPSTDTQYF. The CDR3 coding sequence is TGTGCCAGCAGCTCCCCTAGCACAGATACGCAGTATTTT.

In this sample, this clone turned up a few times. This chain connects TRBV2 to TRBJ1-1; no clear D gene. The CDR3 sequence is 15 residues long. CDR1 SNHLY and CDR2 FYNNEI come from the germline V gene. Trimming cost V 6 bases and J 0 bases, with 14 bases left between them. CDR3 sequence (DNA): TGTGCCAGCAGCGCACAGTCGCCCATGAACACTGAAGCTTTCTTT. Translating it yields CASSAQSPMNTEAFF.

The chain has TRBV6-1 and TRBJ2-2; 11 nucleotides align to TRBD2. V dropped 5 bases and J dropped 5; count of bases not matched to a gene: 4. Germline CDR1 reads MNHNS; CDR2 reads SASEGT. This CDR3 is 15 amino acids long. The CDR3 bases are TGTGCCAGCAGTAGAACTAGCGGGAGTACCGGGGAGCTGTTTTTT. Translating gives CASSRTSGSTGELFF.

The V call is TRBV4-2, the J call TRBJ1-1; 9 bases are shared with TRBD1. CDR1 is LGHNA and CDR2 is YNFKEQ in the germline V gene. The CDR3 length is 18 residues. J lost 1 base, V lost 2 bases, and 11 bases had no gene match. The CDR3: CASSQPGTGRTSNTEAFF. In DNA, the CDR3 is TGTGCCAGCAGCCAACCCGGGACAGGGCGTACTTCGAACACTGAAGCTTTCTTT.

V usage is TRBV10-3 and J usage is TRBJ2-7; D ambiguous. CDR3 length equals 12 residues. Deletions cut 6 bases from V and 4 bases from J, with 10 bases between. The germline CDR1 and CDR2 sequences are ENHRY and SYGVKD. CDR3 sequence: CAIRITDYEQYF. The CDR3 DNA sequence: TGTGCCATCAGGATAACAGATTACGAGCAGTACTTC.